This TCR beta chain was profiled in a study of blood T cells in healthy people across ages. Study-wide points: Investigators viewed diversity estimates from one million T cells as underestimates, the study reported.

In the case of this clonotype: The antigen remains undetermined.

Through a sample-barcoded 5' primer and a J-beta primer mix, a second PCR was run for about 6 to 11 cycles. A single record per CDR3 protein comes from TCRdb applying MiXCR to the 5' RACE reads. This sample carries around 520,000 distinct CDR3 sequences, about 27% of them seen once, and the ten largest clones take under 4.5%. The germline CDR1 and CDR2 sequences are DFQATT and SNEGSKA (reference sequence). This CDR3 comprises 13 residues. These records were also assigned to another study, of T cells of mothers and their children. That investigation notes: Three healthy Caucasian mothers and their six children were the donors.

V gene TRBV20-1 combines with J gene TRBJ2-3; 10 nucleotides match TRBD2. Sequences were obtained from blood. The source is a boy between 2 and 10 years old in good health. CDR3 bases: TGCAGACCAAGCGGGGGGGGTGCAGATACGCAGTATTTT. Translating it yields CRPSGGGADTQYF.